The entry below gives a single T cell receptor beta chain sequence along with its context. Its specificity is unknown. This record belongs to a study of cytomegalovirus exposure and HLA in healthy donors. Study results and limitations: The authors judged a highly shared variant cluster likely a sequencing artifact. TCR beta V- and J-gene trimming, according to a later analysis, was linked to a missense DCLRE1C variant.

PCR involved 60 Vbeta and 13 Jbeta primers. Some clones are missing from TCRdb's copy, which holds only in-frame ones; the method was immunoSEQ multiplex PCR. The table gives 120,000 to 150,000 clones; the top ten clones make up approximately 2.6% of it. In germline, CDR1 is SGDLS, CDR2 YYNGEE. The V gene lost 4 bases and the J gene lost 0 bases, with 10 bases spanning the gap. The CDR3 spans 14 residues. V is TRBV9 and J is TRBJ1-1; D gene unclear. This TCR was recovered from a middle-aged man in good health and CMV-seronegative. Sequencing was performed on PBMCs. CDR3 in DNA: TGTGCCAGCAGCCTCGGGAGGGTGAACACTGAAGCTTTCTTT. Translated, it gives CASSLGRVNTEAFF.